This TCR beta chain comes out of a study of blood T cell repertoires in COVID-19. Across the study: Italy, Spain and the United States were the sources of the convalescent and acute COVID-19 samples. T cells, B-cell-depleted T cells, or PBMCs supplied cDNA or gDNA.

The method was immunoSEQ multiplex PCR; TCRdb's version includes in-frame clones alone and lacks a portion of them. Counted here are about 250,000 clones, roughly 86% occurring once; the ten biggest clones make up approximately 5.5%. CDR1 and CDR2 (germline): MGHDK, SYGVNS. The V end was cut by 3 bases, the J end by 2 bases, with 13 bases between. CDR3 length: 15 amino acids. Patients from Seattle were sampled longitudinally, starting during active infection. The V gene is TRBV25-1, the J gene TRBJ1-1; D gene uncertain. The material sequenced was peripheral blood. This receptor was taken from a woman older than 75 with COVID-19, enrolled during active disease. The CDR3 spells CASSDVAGTNTEAFF. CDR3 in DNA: TGTGCCAGCAGTGATGTGGCAGGTACCAACACTGAAGCTTTCTTT.